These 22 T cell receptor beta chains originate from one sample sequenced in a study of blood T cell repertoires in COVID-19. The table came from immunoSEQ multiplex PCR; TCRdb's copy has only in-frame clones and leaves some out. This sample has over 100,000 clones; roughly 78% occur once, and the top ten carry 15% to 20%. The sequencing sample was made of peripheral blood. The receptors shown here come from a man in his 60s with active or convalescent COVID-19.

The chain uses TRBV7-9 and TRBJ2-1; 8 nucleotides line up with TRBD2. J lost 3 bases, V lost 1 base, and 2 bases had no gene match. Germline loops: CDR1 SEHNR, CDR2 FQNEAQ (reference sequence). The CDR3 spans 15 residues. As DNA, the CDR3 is TGTGCCAGCAGCTTAGGCGGGAGGCTCTACAATGAGCAGTTCTTC. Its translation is CASSLGGRLYNEQFF.

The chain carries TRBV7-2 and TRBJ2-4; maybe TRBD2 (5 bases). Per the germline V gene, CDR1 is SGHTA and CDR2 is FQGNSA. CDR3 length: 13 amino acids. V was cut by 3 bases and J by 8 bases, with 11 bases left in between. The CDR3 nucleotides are TGTGCCAGCAGCTTGGGGAGTGGGGACATTCAGTACTTC. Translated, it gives CASSLGSGDIQYF. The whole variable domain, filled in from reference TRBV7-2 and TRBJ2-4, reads GAGVSQSPSNKVTEKGKDVELRCDPISGHTALYWYRQSLGQGLEFLIYFQGNSAPDKSGLPSDRFSAERTGGSVSTLTIQRTQQEDSAVYLCASSLGSGDIQYFGAGTRLSVL.

In DNA, the CDR3 is TGCGCCAGCAGCCCTTCAAAGGGGTACCAGCCCCAGCATTTT. It specifies CASSPSKGYQPQHF. This chain connects TRBV4-3 to TRBJ1-5, with a possible D match to TRBD1 (5 bases). The V end was cut by 4 bases, the J end by 7 bases, with 14 bases between. Germline values: CDR1 LGHNA, CDR2 YSLEER. The CDR3 length is 14 residues.

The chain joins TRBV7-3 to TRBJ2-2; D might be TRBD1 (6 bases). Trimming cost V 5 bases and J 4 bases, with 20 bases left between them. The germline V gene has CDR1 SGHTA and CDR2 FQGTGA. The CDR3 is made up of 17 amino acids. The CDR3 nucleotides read TGTGCCAGCAGCCCCTCACCGGGACAAACCAGCACCGGGGAGCTGTTTTTT. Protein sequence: CASSPSPGQTSTGELFF.

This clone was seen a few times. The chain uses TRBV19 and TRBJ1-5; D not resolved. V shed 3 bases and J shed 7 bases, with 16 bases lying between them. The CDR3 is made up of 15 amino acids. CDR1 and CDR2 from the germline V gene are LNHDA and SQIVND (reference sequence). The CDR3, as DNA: TGTGCCAGTAGTATCGTTGGAGGGCTCGAACAGCCCCAGCATTTT. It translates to CASSIVGGLEQPQHF.

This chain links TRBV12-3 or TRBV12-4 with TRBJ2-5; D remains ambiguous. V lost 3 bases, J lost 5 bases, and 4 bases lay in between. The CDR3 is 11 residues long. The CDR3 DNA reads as TGTGCCAGCAGTTTCGCGGAGACCCAGTACTTC. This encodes CASSFAETQYF.

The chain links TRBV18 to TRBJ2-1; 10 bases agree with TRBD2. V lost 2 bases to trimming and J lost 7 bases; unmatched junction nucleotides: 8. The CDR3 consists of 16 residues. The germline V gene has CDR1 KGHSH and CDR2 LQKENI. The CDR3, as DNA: TGTGCCAGCTCACCAAACCTAGCGGGAGTGGGAAATGAGCAGTTCTTC. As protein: CASSPNLAGVGNEQFF.

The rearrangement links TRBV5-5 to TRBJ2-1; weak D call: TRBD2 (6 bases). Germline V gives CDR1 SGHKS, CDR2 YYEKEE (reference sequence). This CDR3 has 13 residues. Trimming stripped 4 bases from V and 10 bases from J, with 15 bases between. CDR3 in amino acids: CASSKGDFLEQFF. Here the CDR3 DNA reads TGTGCCAGCAGCAAAGGGGACTTTTTGGAGCAGTTCTTC. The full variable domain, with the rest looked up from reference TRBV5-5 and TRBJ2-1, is DAGVTQSPTHLIKTRGQQVTLRCSPISGHKSVSWYQQVLGQGPQFIFQYYEKEERGRGNFPDRFSARQFPNYSSELNVNALLLGDSALYLCASSKGDFLEQFFGPGTRLTVL.

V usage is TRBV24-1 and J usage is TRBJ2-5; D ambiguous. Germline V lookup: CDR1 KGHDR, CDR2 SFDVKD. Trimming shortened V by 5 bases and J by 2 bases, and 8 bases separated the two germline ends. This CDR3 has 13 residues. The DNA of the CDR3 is TGTGCCACCAGTGGCCCAGGACAAGAGACCCAGTACTTC. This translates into CATSGPGQETQYF.

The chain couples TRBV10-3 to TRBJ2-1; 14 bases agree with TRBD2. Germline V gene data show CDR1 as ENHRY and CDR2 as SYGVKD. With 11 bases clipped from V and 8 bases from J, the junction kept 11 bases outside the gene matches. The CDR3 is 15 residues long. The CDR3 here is CAVLGTSGSRDEQFF. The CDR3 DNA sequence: TGTGCCGTACTAGGGACTAGCGGGAGTAGAGATGAGCAGTTCTTC.

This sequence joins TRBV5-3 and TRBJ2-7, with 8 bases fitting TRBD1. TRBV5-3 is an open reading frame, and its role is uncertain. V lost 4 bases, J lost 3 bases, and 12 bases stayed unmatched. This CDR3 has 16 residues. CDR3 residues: CARSQGQARYLYEQYF. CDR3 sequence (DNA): TGTGCCAGAAGCCAGGGACAGGCGCGGTACCTCTACGAGCAGTACTTC.

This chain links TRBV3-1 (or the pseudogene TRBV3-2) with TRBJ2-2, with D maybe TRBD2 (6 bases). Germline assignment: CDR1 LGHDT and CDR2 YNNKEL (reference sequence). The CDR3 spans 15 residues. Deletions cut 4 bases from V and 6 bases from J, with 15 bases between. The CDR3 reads CASSPWASDAGELFF. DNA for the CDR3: TGTGCCAGCAGCCCGTGGGCTAGCGACGCCGGGGAGCTGTTTTTT.

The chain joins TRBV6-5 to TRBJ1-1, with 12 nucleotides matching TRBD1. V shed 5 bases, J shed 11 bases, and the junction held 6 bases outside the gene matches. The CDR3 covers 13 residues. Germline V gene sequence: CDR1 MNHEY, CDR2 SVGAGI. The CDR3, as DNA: TGTGCCAGCAGTAGGGGACAGGGGGCCTTTGCTTTCTTT. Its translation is CASSRGQGAFAFF.

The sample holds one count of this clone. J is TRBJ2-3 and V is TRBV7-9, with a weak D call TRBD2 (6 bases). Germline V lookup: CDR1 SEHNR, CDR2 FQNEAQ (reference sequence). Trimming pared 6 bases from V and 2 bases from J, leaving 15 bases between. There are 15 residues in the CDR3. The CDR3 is CASSFRGALTDTQYF. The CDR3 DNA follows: TGTGCCAGCAGTTTTCGCGGGGCCCTCACAGATACGCAGTATTTT.

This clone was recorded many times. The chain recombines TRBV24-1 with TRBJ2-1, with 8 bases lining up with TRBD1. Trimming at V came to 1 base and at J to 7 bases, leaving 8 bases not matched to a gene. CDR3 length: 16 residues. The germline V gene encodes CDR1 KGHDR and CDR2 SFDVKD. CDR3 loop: CATSDFDRGRKNEQFF. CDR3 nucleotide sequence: TGTGCCACCAGTGATTTTGACAGGGGTAGGAAGAATGAGCAGTTCTTC.

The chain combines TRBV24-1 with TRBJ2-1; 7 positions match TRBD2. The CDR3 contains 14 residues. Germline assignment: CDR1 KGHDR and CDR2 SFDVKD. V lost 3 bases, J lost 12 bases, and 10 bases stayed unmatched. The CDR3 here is CATSDPGLRTRQFF. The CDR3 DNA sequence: TGTGCCACCAGTGATCCAGGGCTAAGGACTAGGCAGTTCTTC.

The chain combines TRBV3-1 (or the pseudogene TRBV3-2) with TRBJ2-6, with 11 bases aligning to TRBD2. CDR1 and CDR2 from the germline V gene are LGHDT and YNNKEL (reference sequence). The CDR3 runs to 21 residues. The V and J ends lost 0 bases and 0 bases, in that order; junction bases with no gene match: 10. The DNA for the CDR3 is TGTGCCAGCAGCCAAGATATTTTCCGACTAGCGGGAAGCTCTGGGGCCAACGTCCTGACTTTC. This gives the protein CASSQDIFRLAGSSGANVLTF.

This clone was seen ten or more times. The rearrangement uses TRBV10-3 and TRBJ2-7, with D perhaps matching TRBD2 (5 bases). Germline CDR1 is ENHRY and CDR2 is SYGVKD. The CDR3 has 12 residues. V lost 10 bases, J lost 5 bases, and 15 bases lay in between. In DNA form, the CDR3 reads TGTGCCAGTTCGCGAGGGCTCGACGAGCAGTACTTC. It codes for CASSRGLDEQYF.

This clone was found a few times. DNA of the CDR3: TGCGCCAGCTCCGGGACAGGTAACGGCTACACCTTC. Its translation is CASSGTGNGYTF. The chain has TRBV5-1 and TRBJ1-2; TRBD1 aligns across 8 bases. Per germline, CDR1 SGHRS and CDR2 YFSETQ. Unmatched junction bases numbered 7, after V lost 7 bases and J lost 8 bases. The CDR3 is 12 amino acids.

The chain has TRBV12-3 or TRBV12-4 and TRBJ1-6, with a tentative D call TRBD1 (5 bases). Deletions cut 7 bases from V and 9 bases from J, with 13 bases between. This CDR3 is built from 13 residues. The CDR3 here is CASTTEGFSPLHF. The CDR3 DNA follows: TGTGCCAGCACCACGGAGGGGTTTTCACCCCTCCACTTT.

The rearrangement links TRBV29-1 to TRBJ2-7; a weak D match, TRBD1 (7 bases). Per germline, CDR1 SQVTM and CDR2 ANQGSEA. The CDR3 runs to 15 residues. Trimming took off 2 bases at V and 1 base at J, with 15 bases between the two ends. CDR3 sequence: CSVEPGGGSSYEQYF. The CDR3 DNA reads TGCAGCGTTGAACCAGGGGGAGGAAGTTCCTACGAGCAGTACTTC.

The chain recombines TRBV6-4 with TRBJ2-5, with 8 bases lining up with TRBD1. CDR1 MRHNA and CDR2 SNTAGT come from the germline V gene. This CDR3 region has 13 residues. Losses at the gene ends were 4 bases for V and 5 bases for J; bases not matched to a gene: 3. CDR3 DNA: TGTGCCAGCAGTGTACAGGGGGGCGAGACCCAGTACTTC. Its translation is CASSVQGGETQYF.